The clone carrying this T cell receptor (beta chain) was seen only once. This record comes from a study of blood T cell repertoires in COVID-19. The V gene lost 5 bases and the J gene lost 0 bases, with 14 bases spanning the gap. The CDR3 has 15 residues. Germline V CDR1 and CDR2: SGHVS, FQNEAQ. Sequencing was performed with immunoSEQ multiplex PCR; in TCRdb, only in-frame clones are kept and a portion is missing. The table shows 70,000 to 100,000 clones, with around three quarters occurring only once. The sequence was collected from a woman aged 60 to 75 in a cohort sampled during active or convalescent COVID-19. Sequencing was carried out using peripheral blood. The chain links TRBV7-8 to TRBJ2-7, with D perhaps TRBD2 (7 bases). As DNA, the CDR3 is TGTGCCAGCAGCGTCAGGGAGGGGGACTCCTACGAGCAGTACTTC. It encodes CASSVREGDSYEQYF.